The clone carrying this TCR beta chain was counted between two and nine times. The sample is drawn from a study of cytomegalovirus exposure and HLA in healthy donors. Germline loops: CDR1 MDHEN, CDR2 SYDVKM. Losses at the gene ends were 2 bases for V and 10 bases for J; bases not matched to a gene: 11. There are 17 residues in the CDR3. The study ran its PCR with 60 Vbeta and 13 Jbeta primers. Only in-frame clones appear in the TCRdb table, and some are missing; sequencing was by immunoSEQ multiplex PCR. The sample yields 160,000 or so clones, about 77% seen once. This TCR derives from a man aged 18 to 29 in good health and CMV-seropositive. The J gene is TRBJ2-4, the V gene TRBV28; 13 bases align to TRBD2. The material sequenced was PBMCs. The CDR3 sequence is CASSLGTSGILPGIQYF. The CDR3 nucleotides are TGTGCCAGCAGTTTAGGGACTAGCGGGATTTTGCCGGGGATTCAGTACTTC.